The 2 T cell receptor beta chains presented below share a single source sample, sequenced in a study of blood T cell repertoires in COVID-19. TCRdb's copy holds only in-frame clones and misses some; the assay was immunoSEQ multiplex PCR. The table has roughly 160,000 clones, about 87% seen once; the top ten hold about a quarter. The sequencing sample was made of peripheral blood. Receptors were obtained from a man in his sixties with acute or convalescent COVID-19.

The chain carries TRBV27 and TRBJ1-2; TRBD1 matches at 7 bases. In germline, CDR1 is MNHEY, CDR2 SMNVEV (reference sequence). J gave up 8 bases and V 5 bases, and 11 bases lay outside the gene matches. CDR3 length: 14 amino acids. The CDR3 DNA reads as TGTGCCAGCAGTATAGGACAGGCCCTGGGAGGCTACACCTTC. As protein: CASSIGQALGGYTF.

The chain recombines TRBV11-2 with TRBJ1-6; D unclear. Germline CDR1 and CDR2: SGHAT and FQNNGV. CDR3 length: 16 residues. Trimming left V 3 bases short and J 7 bases short, with 16 bases between. The CDR3 bases are TGTGCCAGCAGCTTGGTTAAGCCAGCGGGGAATTCACCCCTCCACTTT. Protein sequence: CASSLVKPAGNSPLHF.